The rows below give T cell receptor beta chains drawn from one sample of a study of vaccination and CD4 T cells after COVID-19. Their antigens remain unidentified. One entry per CDR3 protein, called by TCRdb with MiXCR from the PCR reads. The data show around 11,000 distinct CDR3 sequences, about two fifths seen once. Here the sequenced sample was CD4+ T cells from blood, cultured in vitro, taken after SARS-CoV-2 vaccination. All receptors come from a human donor who had recovered from COVID-19. The CDR3 runs from the conserved cysteine through the conserved F or W. Fields, in order: clone size, D gene, V gene, J gene, CDR3 DNA, CDR3 protein. A D gene is named only where the DNA matches it firmly. Rows may omit the clone size; those that give it use once, few, many or a size class.

NA	NA	TRBV20-1	TRBJ1-2	TGCAGTGCCCGAAAAGGGGACTCTCATGGCTACACCTTC	CSARKGDSHGYTF
NA	TRBD1	TRBV5-8	TRBJ1-2	TGTGCCACGCCACAGGGGTGGTATGGCTACACCTTC	CATPQGWYGYTF
NA	TRBD1	TRBV6-1	TRBJ2-7	TGTGCCAGCAGCACCTCCGGGACAGGGGCCTACGAGCAGTACTTC	CASSTSGTGAYEQYF
few	TRBD1	TRBV19	TRBJ2-6	TGTGCCAGTAGTGCGCGGGACAGGTACTCTGGGGCCAACGTCCTGACTTTC	CASSARDRYSGANVLTF
NA	TRBD1	TRBV28	TRBJ1-2	TGTGCCAGCAGCAACCTCGGGACAGGGTATCAATATGGCTACACCTTC	CASSNLGTGYQYGYTF
NA	TRBD1	TRBV30	TRBJ1-5	TGTGCCTGGAGGTCAGGGGGTTTTCAGCCCCAGCATTTT	CAWRSGGFQPQHF
few	TRBD1	TRBV20-1	TRBJ2-5	TGCAGTGCTACGGCGGACAGGGGGCAAGAGACCCAGTACTTC	CSATADRGQETQYF
few	NA	TRBV6-5	TRBJ2-3	TGTGCCAGCAGTTCTTATAACACAGATACGCAGTATTTT	CASSSYNTDTQYF
NA	TRBD1	TRBV11-2	TRBJ2-5	TGTGCCAGCAGCCAACGTTTCGGGACAGGGTTTGCCCCACGAGAGACCCAGTACTTC	CASSQRFGTGFAPRETQYF
few	NA	TRBV27	TRBJ1-5	TGTGCCAGCAGTCCACCCGGGACCTGGGGACAGCCCCAGCATTTT	CASSPPGTWGQPQHF
NA	NA	TRBV7-6	TRBJ1-1	TGTGCCAGCAGCGGAAGGACAGCCAACACTGAAGCTTTCTTT	CASSGRTANTEAFF
once	NA	TRBV5-5	TRBJ1-3	TGTGCCAGCAGCTTGTTGGGTAGTAGCTCTGGAAACACCATATATTTT	CASSLLGSSSGNTIYF
few	NA	TRBV24-1	TRBJ1-1	TGTGCCACAAGGGACACGAACACTGAAGCTTTCTTT	CATRDTNTEAFF
NA	NA	TRBV20-1	TRBJ1-6	TGCAGTGCTCACCAAACGGGTACCGGGTCACCCCTCCACTTT	CSAHQTGTGSPLHF
NA	TRBD1	TRBV19	TRBJ1-2	TGTGCCAGTAGGAGCGGGACAGACTATGGCTACACCTTC	CASRSGTDYGYTF
NA	NA	TRBV29-1	TRBJ2-5	TGCAGCGTTGCCAGCCATCAAATGAAAGAGACCCAGTACTTC	CSVASHQMKETQYF
NA	NA	TRBV7-2	TRBJ2-1	TGTGCCAGCAGCTCAGCGCCGGTGACGGGGCAGTTCTTC	CASSSAPVTGQFF
NA	NA	TRBV7-6	TRBJ1-3	TGTGCCAGCAGCACCCACCCCGGGGGAACTGGAAACACCATATATTTT	CASSTHPGGTGNTIYF
NA	TRBD2	TRBV20-1	TRBJ2-1	TGCAGTGCTCCAAGCGGGAGAATTCCCAATGAGCAGTTCTTC	CSAPSGRIPNEQFF
NA	NA	TRBV20-1	TRBJ2-7	TGCAGTGCTAACACCCGAACCGGGACATTCAACGAGCAGTACTTC	CSANTRTGTFNEQYF
NA	TRBD1	TRBV11-2	TRBJ2-3	TGTGCCAGCAGCTTACAAGGGCAGGGGGCGACAGATACGCAGTATTTT	CASSLQGQGATDTQYF
few	NA	TRBV28	TRBJ2-2	TGTGCCAGCAGTCCGTTCCACAGGGAAACCGGGGAGCTGTTTTTT	CASSPFHRETGELFF
NA	NA	TRBV7-2	TRBJ1-3	TGTGCCAGCAGCCTAGGGTCTGGGACTGGGGGAAACACCATATATTTT	CASSLGSGTGGNTIYF
NA	NA	TRBV6-1	TRBJ2-7	TGTGCCAGCAGCCGACTAGGGTCCGAGCAGTACTTC	CASSRLGSEQYF
NA	TRBD2	TRBV24-1	TRBJ2-1	TGTGCCACCAGTGAGTTGAGAGCGGGAGATTACAATGAGCAGTTCTTC	CATSELRAGDYNEQFF
few	NA	TRBV7-8	TRBJ1-5	TGTGCCAGCGCCCCCCGCGTCAGGGGCAATCAGCCCCAGCATTTT	CASAPRVRGNQPQHF
few	TRBD1	TRBV19	TRBJ1-3	TGTGCCAGTAGTATCGGACAGGGCCGAAACACCATATATTTT	CASSIGQGRNTIYF
NA	NA	TRBV6-1	TRBJ2-3	TGTGCCAGCAGTGAACAAAGGGGTGATACGCAGTATTTT	CASSEQRGDTQYF
few	NA	TRBV4-2	TRBJ1-2	TGTGCCAGCAGCCGCGACAGTATCGGTGATGGCTACACCTTC	CASSRDSIGDGYTF
NA	TRBD1	TRBV7-2	TRBJ1-1	TGTGCCAGCAGTCGGACAGGGCTGACTGAAGCTTTCTTT	CASSRTGLTEAFF
NA	NA	TRBV20-1	TRBJ2-3	TGCAGTGTAGGCAGCGGAGACACCACAGATACGCAGTATTTT	CSVGSGDTTDTQYF
NA	TRBD1	TRBV7-9	TRBJ1-4	TGTGCCAGCAGTCCCGGACAGGGAGCAACTAATGAAAAACTGTTTTTT	CASSPGQGATNEKLFF
NA	NA	TRBV7-8	TRBJ2-2	TGTGCCAGCAGCCCACGGCGGCTAGCGTCCGGGGAGCTGTTTTTT	CASSPRRLASGELFF
NA	NA	TRBV15	TRBJ1-6	TGTGCCACCAGCAGAAGAGGTACGGCAGGGCTGGGAAATTCACCCCTCCACTTT	CATSRRGTAGLGNSPLHF
NA	NA	TRBV7-9	TRBJ1-1	TGTGCCATCTTAAAGGCGGCGGGGGGGGCCGGCACTGAAGCTTTCTTT	CAILKAAGGAGTEAFF
NA	TRBD1	TRBV12-3/TRBV12-4	TRBJ1-2	TGTGCCAGCAGGCAGGGGGCAAATGGCTACACCTTC	CASRQGANGYTF
NA	TRBD2	TRBV2	TRBJ2-7	TGTGCCAGCAGGGGGGCGGCTAGCGGGACCTCCTACGAGCAGTACTTC	CASRGAASGTSYEQYF
NA	TRBD2	TRBV27	TRBJ2-3	TGTGCCAGCAAACCGACTAGCGGAGTGTATGATACGCAGTATTTT	CASKPTSGVYDTQYF
medium-sized	NA	TRBV19	TRBJ1-1	TGTGCCAGTAGCTTTGATCGGGGGACTGAAGCTTTCTTT	CASSFDRGTEAFF
NA	NA	TRBV7-2	TRBJ2-1	TGTGCCAGCAGCTCTAAGTGGGGGGCCGAGGATGAGCAGTTCTTC	CASSSKWGAEDEQFF
NA	NA	TRBV7-2	TRBJ1-2	TGTGCCAGCAGAGAAGGGACACCCCTTAGGTATGGCTACACCTTC	CASREGTPLRYGYTF
NA	TRBD1	TRBV18	TRBJ1-5	TGTGCCAGCTCACCTGACAGGGCTGGTCAGCCCCAGCATTTT	CASSPDRAGQPQHF
NA	NA	TRBV20-1	TRBJ1-5	TGCAGTGCTAGAGATTCGGCACAGGGCACTCAGCCCCAGCATTTT	CSARDSAQGTQPQHF
NA	NA	TRBV19	TRBJ1-5	TGTGCCAGTAGTTGGCAGGGCCCCCTCTTGCCCAATCAGCCCCAGCATTTT	CASSWQGPLLPNQPQHF
few	NA	TRBV7-2	TRBJ2-7	TGTGCCAGCAGCTTAGATTTCGAGCAGTACTTC	CASSLDFEQYF
few	NA	TRBV7-2	TRBJ2-7	TGTGCCAGCAGCTTTAGCGTTGGGGTCTACGAGCAGTACTTC	CASSFSVGVYEQYF
NA	NA	TRBV27	TRBJ1-3	TGTGCCAGCAGTTTATCCGGCAGGGGAAGAGGAAACACCATATATTTT	CASSLSGRGRGNTIYF
NA	TRBD1	TRBV12-3/TRBV12-4	TRBJ1-2	TGTGCCAGCAGTTTAGACAGGGGCAAATATGGCTACACCTTC	CASSLDRGKYGYTF
NA	NA	TRBV28	TRBJ1-1	TGTGCCACCCTAGACACCTTGAACACTGAAGCTTTCTTT	CATLDTLNTEAFF
NA	TRBD1	TRBV11-2	TRBJ1-5	TGTGCCAGCAGCTGGGCCGGGGGACAGGGACAGCCCCAGCATTTT	CASSWAGGQGQPQHF
few	TRBD1	TRBV29-1	TRBJ1-2	TGCAGCGTGGGGACAGGGGGAACAAGGGGCTACACCTTC	CSVGTGGTRGYTF
few	NA	TRBV15	TRBJ1-1	TGTGCCACCAGCAGTCGGGTGCACACTGAAGCTTTCTTT	CATSSRVHTEAFF
medium-sized	NA	TRBV21-1	TRBJ2-5	TGTGCCAGCAGTTTGTGGGGTAAGGAGACCCAGTACTTC	CASSLWGKETQYF